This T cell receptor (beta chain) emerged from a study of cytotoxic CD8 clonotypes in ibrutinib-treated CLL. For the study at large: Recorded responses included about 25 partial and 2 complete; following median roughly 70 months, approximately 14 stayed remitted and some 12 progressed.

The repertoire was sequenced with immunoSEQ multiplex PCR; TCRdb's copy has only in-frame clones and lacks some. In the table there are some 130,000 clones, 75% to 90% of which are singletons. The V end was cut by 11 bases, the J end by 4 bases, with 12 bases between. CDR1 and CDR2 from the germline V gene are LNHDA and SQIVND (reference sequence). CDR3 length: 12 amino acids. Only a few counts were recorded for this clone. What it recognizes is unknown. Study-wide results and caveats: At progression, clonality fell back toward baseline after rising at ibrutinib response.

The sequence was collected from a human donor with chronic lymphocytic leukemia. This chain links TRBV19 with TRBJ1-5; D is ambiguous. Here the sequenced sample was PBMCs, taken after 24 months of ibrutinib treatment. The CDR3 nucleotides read TGTGCCCCTTCAAGACTAAATCAGCCCCAGCATTTT. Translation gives CAPSRLNQPQHF.